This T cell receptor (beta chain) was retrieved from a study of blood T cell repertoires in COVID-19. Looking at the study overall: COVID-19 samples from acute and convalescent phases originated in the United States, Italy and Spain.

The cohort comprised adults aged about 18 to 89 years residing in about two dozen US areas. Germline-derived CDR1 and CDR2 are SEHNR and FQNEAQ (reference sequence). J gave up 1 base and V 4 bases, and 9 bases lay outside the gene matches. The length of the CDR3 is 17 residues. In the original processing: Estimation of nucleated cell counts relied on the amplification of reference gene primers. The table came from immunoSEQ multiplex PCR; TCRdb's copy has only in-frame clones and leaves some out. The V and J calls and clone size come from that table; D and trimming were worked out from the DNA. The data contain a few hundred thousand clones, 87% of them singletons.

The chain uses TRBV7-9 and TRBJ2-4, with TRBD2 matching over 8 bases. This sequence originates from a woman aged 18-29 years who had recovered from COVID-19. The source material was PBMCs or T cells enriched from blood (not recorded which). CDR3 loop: CASSSGGAGEAKNIQYF. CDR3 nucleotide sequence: TGTGCCAGCAGCTCCGGGGGAGCGGGAGAGGCCAAAAACATTCAGTACTTC. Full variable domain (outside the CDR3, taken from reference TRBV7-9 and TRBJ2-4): DTGVSQNPRHKITKRGQNVTFRCDPISEHNRLYWYRQTLGQGPEFLTYFQNEAQLEKSRLLSDRFSAERPKGSFSTLEIQRTEQGDSAMYLCASSSGGAGEAKNIQYFGAGTRLSVL.